This T cell receptor (beta chain) originates from a study of CD8 T cells in ankylosing spondylitis (dated by TCRdb to about 2017). About the full investigation: T cell receptor beta repertoires were profiled in healthy donors and ankylosing spondylitis patients so that disease-linked TCR variants could be found. In total, the full study cohort was made up of nearly 110 healthy donors and approximately 24 ankylosing spondylitis patients. Peripheral blood was sampled, and synovial fluid was also collected from ankylosing spondylitis patients.

Overall results and qualifications from the work: According to the report, matched synovial fluid samples from ankylosing spondylitis patients were significantly enriched for the disease-linked clones. Some TCR beta motif variants had previously been reported in synovial fluid and blood of reactive arthritis patients, which suggested common disease-initiation mechanisms. A CD8+ phenotype was shown by the disease-linked clones, which were found at relatively low frequencies in peripheral blood. A TCR beta motif of several highly homologous amino acid variants appeared characteristic of blood from ankylosing spondylitis patients.

This clonotype appeared many times. What this receptor recognizes is not known. Base qualities are not provided; no much larger clone lies one nucleotide away. Sequenced using an Illumina HiSeq 2500. Quantitative 5'-RACE with molecular barcodes was the method used to prepare the TCR beta libraries. As for the original processing: A new computational method based on a probabilistic model of VDJ rearrangement was used to identify disease-linked TCR variants. TCRdb redid the processing of the public reads, applying fastp at Q25 and MiXCR, and retained in-frame beta chains. Identical CDR3 protein sequences are pooled into one entry, listed with their most common genes and DNA. None of the V and J calls come from the authors' own analysis; TCRdb made them. The sample table shows about 700,000 distinct CDR3 sequences, and under 20% are seen once. About 19% of the sample belongs to the ten largest clones.

From a lookup of the germline V gene, CDR1 and CDR2 are SGHTA and FQGNSA. V is cut by 2 bases and J by 10 bases, and the space between the germline ends is 15 bases. The cysteine opens and the phenylalanine closes a CDR3 of 15 amino acids. The entry retains the CDR3 DNA only, 45 bases that are in frame from base 1. The V gene is TRBV7-2 and the J gene is TRBJ1-6; a confident D gene designation cannot be given. The sample comprised blood, either unsorted or a sorted T cell fraction (not recorded which). The sequence was collected from a male donor with ankylosing spondylitis. The CDR3 region reads CASSLREGGGSPLHF. The DNA sequence follows: TGTGCCAGCAGCTTAAGGGAGGGCGGAGGGTCACCCCTCCACTTT.